Here is one TCR beta chain with its context. Original methodology: Scientists estimated how many nucleated cells there were by amplifying reference gene primers. The repertoire was sequenced with immunoSEQ multiplex PCR; TCRdb's copy has only in-frame clones and lacks some. Clone size and the V and J calls come from that table; the DNA yielded D and trimming. The sample includes hundreds of thousands of clones, just under 90% of them seen just once. The data originate from a study of blood T cell repertoires in COVID-19. On the study more broadly: Samples came from the United States, Italy and Spain, spanning acute and convalescent COVID-19. PBMCs, B-cell-depleted T cells, or T cells provided the cDNA or gDNA that made up the material.

The clonotype was recovered from a young woman with acute or convalescent COVID-19. The source material was peripheral blood.

DNA for the CDR3: TGCAGCGCCCGGGACAGGGAAAACAATGAGCAGTTCTTC. This codes for CSARDRENNEQFF. The genes are TRBV29-1 and TRBJ2-1; 9 bases align to TRBD1. The length of the CDR3 is 13 residues. The germline CDR1 and CDR2 sequences are SQVTM and ANQGSEA. The ends lost 7 bases at V and 5 bases at J; junction bases unmatched: 6.